This T cell receptor beta chain appears in the sequencing data of a study of control samples from healthy donors and cancer patients. Assay: immunoSEQ multiplex PCR; the TCRdb copy retains only in-frame clones and omits some. The table lists 200,000 or so clones, about 95% of them singletons, with approximately 1.5% in the top ten. Trimming stripped 7 bases from V and 0 bases from J, with 10 bases between. The germline gives CDR1 LNHDA, CDR2 SQIVND (reference sequence). This CDR3 region has 14 residues. This rearrangement joins TRBV19 to TRBJ1-3; D possibly corresponds to TRBD1 (5 bases). This clonotype originated in a man aged 50-59 years in good health. The source material was blood. The CDR3 loop reads CASKDGASGNTIYF. The DNA of the CDR3 is TGTGCCAGTAAGGACGGGGCCTCTGGAAACACCATATATTTT.